The T cell receptor (beta chain) described here comes from a study of CD8 T cells in ankylosing spondylitis. Findings of the study overall: Both synovial fluid and blood in reactive arthritis had previously been reported to carry some motif variants. Made up of about eight highly homologous variants, a TCR beta motif appeared characteristic of ankylosing spondylitis blood.

TCRdb re-analysed the 5' RACE reads in MiXCR, keeping a single row per CDR3 protein. The data contain more than 200,000 distinct CDR3 sequences, under 30% of them singletons. With 11 bases clipped from V and 6 bases from J, the junction kept 9 bases outside the gene matches. Germline V gene data show CDR1 as SSHAT and CDR2 as FNYEAQ (reference sequence). This CDR3 is built from 13 residues. This clonotype was picked up many times. Its cognate antigen is unknown. The clonotype originates from a male donor with ankylosing spondylitis or in good health (not recorded which). The chain is built from TRBV7-7 and TRBJ2-2, with TRBD2 matching over 7 bases. The sample taken for sequencing was blood, either unsorted or a sorted T cell fraction (not recorded which). CDR3 protein: CAGGGSSPGELFF. The CDR3 region has the DNA TGTGCCGGGGGGGGGTCATCCCCCGGGGAGCTGTTTTTT.